The 28 T cell receptor beta chains given below trace back to one sample, sequenced in a study of shared clonotypes between healthy human individuals. Repertoires were generated with immunoSEQ multiplex PCR, while TCRdb's copy carries only in-frame clones and drops some. The top ten hold roughly 24% of the sample, which has about 120,000 clones, about 70% seen once. Sequencing used memory CD8+ T cells sorted from blood. Indicated subset: CD45RO+ cells pooled with CCR7-negative TemRA cells. Receptor source: a woman under 40 in good health.

The chain is built from TRBV19 and TRBJ2-1, with D perhaps TRBD1 or TRBD2 (5 bases each). The CDR3 totals 14 residues. V was cut by 5 bases and J by 6 bases, with 14 bases left in between. Per the germline V gene, CDR1 is LNHDA and CDR2 is SQIVND (reference sequence). CDR3 loop: CASSLLGESNEQFF. For the CDR3, the DNA is TGTGCCAGTAGTCTATTAGGGGAGTCCAATGAGCAGTTCTTC.

This clone was counted a single time. The J gene is TRBJ2-1, the V gene TRBV6-6, with 9 bases fitting TRBD2. Germline V lookup: CDR1 MNHNY, CDR2 SVGAGI (reference sequence). The CDR3 length is 15 residues. V trimming: 6 bases; J trimming: 7 bases; junction bases outside the gene matches: 10. CDR3 protein: CASRRAGTSFNEQFF. The CDR3 DNA follows: TGTGCCAGCAGACGAGCCGGGACTAGCTTTAATGAGCAGTTCTTC.

This clone was observed a few times. The chain couples TRBV2 to TRBJ1-1; 7 nucleotides match TRBD1. The V gene end was trimmed by 7 bases and the J gene end by 5 bases; junction bases not matched to a gene: 7. CDR3 size: 13 residues. Germline CDR1 is SNHLY and CDR2 is FYNNEI. The CDR3 here is CASTRDSGTEAFF. As DNA, the CDR3 is TGTGCCAGCACGAGGGACAGCGGGACTGAAGCTTTCTTT. The full variable domain, rest sourced from reference TRBV2 and TRBJ1-1, is EPEVTQTPSHQVTQMGQEVILRCVPISNHLYFYWYRQILGQKVEFLVSFYNNEISEKSEIFDDQFSVERPDGSNFTLKIRSTKLEDSAMYFCASTRDSGTEAFFGQGTRLTVV.

This chain links TRBV7-9 with TRBJ2-7; D is possibly TRBD2 (5 bases). CDR1 and CDR2 (germline): SEHNR, FQNEAQ (reference sequence). The V and J ends lost 2 bases and 5 bases respectively, with 7 bases between them. This CDR3 is built from 12 residues. DNA of the CDR3: TGTGCCAGCAGCTTACAGAGGGACGAGCAGTACTTC. Its protein is CASSLQRDEQYF.

The chain employs TRBV4-1 and TRBJ2-1; D is possibly TRBD2 (6 bases). CDR3 size: 16 residues. Between the trimmed V and J ends, which lost 5 bases and 7 bases, there was a span of 21 bases. Germline assignment: CDR1 MGHRA and CDR2 YSYEKL. Written as DNA, the CDR3 is TGCGCCAGCAGCGAATTTATAGCGGTCTTAAGGAATGAGCAGTTCTTC. Amino acids: CASSEFIAVLRNEQFF.

This chain uses TRBV7-2 with TRBJ2-1, with 8 bases that match TRBD2. In germline, CDR1 is SGHTA, CDR2 FQGNSA. This CDR3 is built from 15 residues. The trim removed 4 bases at V and 4 bases at J, leaving 6 bases unmatched. Here the CDR3 DNA reads TGTGCCAGCAGCTCACTTCGGGGGGGGTACAATGAGCAGTTCTTC. It is translated as CASSSLRGGYNEQFF.

The chain recombines TRBV4-1 with TRBJ2-1; 8 positions agree with TRBD2. This CDR3 comprises 16 residues. Germline V gene lookup returns CDR1 MGHRA and CDR2 YSYEKL. The J segment lost 4 bases and the V segment lost 4 bases, leaving 9 bases of the junction unmatched. CDR3: CASSPRVPGGYNEQFF. The CDR3 coding sequence is TGCGCCAGCAGCCCCAGGGTACCGGGAGGGTACAATGAGCAGTTCTTC.

This chain joins TRBV18 and TRBJ2-3, with D maybe TRBD2 (6 bases). Trimming left V 2 bases short and J 0 bases short, with 12 bases between. This CDR3 spans 16 amino acids. Looked up from germline, CDR1 is KGHSH and CDR2 is LQKENI. DNA for the CDR3: TGTGCCAGCTCACCAACTAGTCGGGGGAGCACAGATACGCAGTATTTT. This sequence encodes CASSPTSRGSTDTQYF. The full variable domain, with the rest looked up from reference TRBV18 and TRBJ2-3, is NAGVMQNPRHLVRRRGQEARLRCSPMKGHSHVYWYRQLPEEGLKFMVYLQKENIIDESGMPKERFSAEFPKEGPSILRIQQVVRGDSAAYFCASSPTSRGSTDTQYFGPGTRLTVL.

The chain employs TRBV2 and TRBJ1-4; no firm D call. This CDR3 is built from 14 residues. CDR1 SNHLY and CDR2 FYNNEI come from the germline V gene. V lost 6 bases to trimming and J lost 4 bases, with 12 bases between them. The CDR3 DNA reads TGTGCCAGCAGATCACAGTTAATTAATGAAAAACTGTTTTTT. Amino acid sequence: CASRSQLINEKLFF. Using reference TRBV2 and TRBJ1-4 for the parts outside the CDR3, the full variable domain is EPEVTQTPSHQVTQMGQEVILRCVPISNHLYFYWYRQILGQKVEFLVSFYNNEISEKSEIFDDQFSVERPDGSNFTLKIRSTKLEDSAMYFCASRSQLINEKLFFGSGTQLSVL.

The J gene is TRBJ2-2, the V gene TRBV6-6, with a tentative D call TRBD2 (6 bases). The V end was cut by 0 bases, the J end by 6 bases, with 14 bases between. There are 16 residues in the CDR3. Germline V gene sequence: CDR1 MNHNY, CDR2 SVGAGI (reference sequence). The CDR3 DNA reads as TGTGCCAGCAGTTACTCGATCGAGTCGGGAGCCGGGGAGCTGTTTTTT. Protein: CASSYSIESGAGELFF.

The J gene is TRBJ2-5, the V gene TRBV19; 7 nucleotides line up with TRBD2. The germline V gene has CDR1 LNHDA and CDR2 SQIVND (reference sequence). With 0 bases clipped from V and 5 bases from J, the junction kept 6 bases outside the gene matches. This CDR3 is 15 amino acids long. CDR3 DNA sequence: TGTGCCAGTAGTATAGACCTCGCGGGGGTGGAGACCCAGTACTTC. It yields the protein CASSIDLAGVETQYF.

This chain links TRBV30 with TRBJ1-3; D gene uncertain. Trimming removed 8 bases at V and 0 bases at J, with 11 bases between. The CDR3 totals 13 residues. Germline CDR1 GTSNPN, CDR2 SVGIG (reference sequence). Here the CDR3 reads CATDGSSGNTIYF. CDR3 bases: TGTGCCACCGACGGTAGCTCTGGAAACACCATATATTTT.

The V gene is TRBV6-1, the J gene TRBJ1-1, with 9 positions matching TRBD1. This CDR3 region has 16 residues. V trimming: 3 bases; J trimming: 6 bases; junction bases outside the gene matches: 11. The V gene's germline CDR1 is MNHNS and CDR2 SASEGT. The CDR3 sequence: CASSEVLGQGGSEAFF. In nucleotides, the CDR3 is TGTGCCAGCAGTGAGGTTTTGGGACAGGGAGGTTCTGAAGCTTTCTTT.

The rearrangement links TRBV18 to TRBJ2-7, with D unclear. Per germline, CDR1 KGHSH and CDR2 LQKENI. This CDR3 is 14 amino acids long. Deletions cut 3 bases from V and 3 bases from J, with 12 bases between. In DNA form, the CDR3 reads TGTGCCAGCTCACCTACGACTGGAATCTACGAGCAGTACTTC. It specifies CASSPTTGIYEQYF.

The genes are TRBV19 and TRBJ1-3; D is undetermined. Deletions cut 6 bases from V and 3 bases from J, with 15 bases between. The CDR3 has 15 amino acids. Per the germline V gene, CDR1 is LNHDA and CDR2 is SQIVND (reference sequence). The CDR3 region is CASRGADFLGNTIYF. The CDR3 DNA reads TGTGCCAGTAGGGGAGCGGATTTTCTTGGAAACACCATATATTTT.

The V gene is TRBV28, the J gene TRBJ1-2; 7 bases are shared with TRBD1. Germline CDR1 and CDR2: MDHEN and SYDVKM. V was clipped by 5 bases and J by 3 bases; unmatched bases: 9. The CDR3 has 15 residues. The CDR3 loop is CASSVDRSQYYGYTF. Written as DNA, the CDR3 is TGTGCCAGCAGTGTGGACAGGTCCCAATACTATGGCTACACCTTC.

The gene calls are TRBV15 and TRBJ1-2; 7 bases align to TRBD1. The junction had 12 bases not matched to a gene; V was cut back by 5 bases and J by 0 bases. Germline V gene data show CDR1 as LNHNV and CDR2 as YYDKDF (reference sequence). The CDR3 loop spans 17 amino acids. CDR3 amino acids: CATSDLTGPYTNYGYTF. The CDR3 DNA reads as TGTGCCACCAGCGATTTGACAGGGCCCTATACTAACTATGGCTACACCTTC.

This clone was observed a handful of times. The rearrangement links TRBV5-1 to TRBJ1-3, with D tentatively TRBD1 (5 bases). Trimming stripped 2 bases from V and 6 bases from J, with 9 bases between. The CDR3 consists of 13 residues. Germline V lookup: CDR1 SGHRS, CDR2 YFSETQ. The CDR3 sequence: CASSFAGENTIYF. Here the CDR3 DNA reads TGCGCCAGCAGCTTTGCGGGGGAAAACACCATATATTTT.

This clone was picked up many times. CDR3 in amino acids: CASSLAPLGQGAPNTEAFF. The DNA for the CDR3 is TGCGCCAGCAGCTTGGCCCCCCTGGGACAGGGGGCTCCGAACACTGAAGCTTTCTTT. This chain connects TRBV5-1 to TRBJ1-1; 12 bases fit TRBD1. Trimming cost V 0 bases and J 1 base; bases outside gene matches: 10. Germline CDR1 reads SGHRS; CDR2 reads YFSETQ. The CDR3 extends over 19 amino acids.

This chain uses TRBV6-5 with TRBJ2-1, with D possibly matching TRBD1 (5 bases). The V and J ends lost 8 bases and 7 bases respectively, with 18 bases between them. The germline CDR1 and CDR2 sequences are MNHEY and SVGAGI. The CDR3 runs to 14 residues. CDR3 DNA: TGTGCCAGCTCAAAGACCGCACAGGCAAATGAGCAGTTCTTC. Protein: CASSKTAQANEQFF.

This clone was recorded many times. The rearrangement links TRBV14 to TRBJ2-7, with D tentatively TRBD1 (5 bases). The V end lost 0 bases, the J end lost 4 bases, and 10 bases lay between the germline ends. CDR3 length: 14 residues. Germline CDR1 reads SGHDN; CDR2 reads FVKESK. CDR3 protein: CASSQEPDRYEQYF. In DNA, the CDR3 is TGTGCCAGCAGCCAAGAGCCTGACAGATACGAGCAGTACTTC.

This clone is classed as medium-sized. The rearrangement joins TRBV6-5 to TRBJ2-7; perhaps TRBD1 as D (6 bases). Trimming pared 4 bases from V and 1 base from J, leaving 17 bases between. This CDR3 is 16 amino acids long. Germline assignment: CDR1 MNHEY and CDR2 SVGAGI. The CDR3 nucleotides read TGTGCCAGCAGTTCGTCGTGGCAGGGGAGTTCCTACGAGCAGTACTTC. Its protein is CASSSSWQGSSYEQYF.

The J gene is TRBJ2-5, the V gene TRBV6-5, with D unresolved. Deletions cut 4 bases from V and 4 bases from J, with 16 bases between. CDR3 length: 15 amino acids. From germline, CDR1 is MNHEY and CDR2 SVGAGI. The CDR3 DNA reads TGTGCCAGCAGTTTACTTGCACAGCCCCTAGAGACCCAGTACTTC. Translated, it gives CASSLLAQPLETQYF.

The J gene is TRBJ2-3, the V gene TRBV14; D is uncertain. Per the germline V gene, CDR1 is SGHDN and CDR2 is FVKESK. The CDR3 has 15 residues. Between the trimmed V and J ends, which lost 0 bases and 0 bases, there was a span of 7 bases. CDR3 in amino acids: CASSQDLQSTDTQYF. In DNA form, the CDR3 reads TGTGCCAGCAGCCAAGATCTACAGAGCACAGATACGCAGTATTTT.

The V and J genes are TRBV15 and TRBJ2-1; D possibly matches TRBD1 or TRBD2 (5 bases each). The CDR3 length is 16 residues. Trimming left V 0 bases short and J 5 bases short, with 14 bases between. Germline V gene data show CDR1 as LNHNV and CDR2 as YYDKDF (reference sequence). The CDR3 spells CATSREAGTPHNEQFF. The CDR3 coding sequence is TGTGCCACCAGCAGAGAGGCAGGGACCCCTCACAATGAGCAGTTCTTC.

In this sample, this clone turned up many times. This chain connects TRBV6-1 to TRBJ2-3, with TRBD2 identical over 12 bases. With 5 bases clipped from V and 4 bases from J, the junction kept 4 bases outside the gene matches. The CDR3 consists of 15 residues. The V gene's germline CDR1 is MNHNS and CDR2 SASEGT. The CDR3 reads CASSQLAGGADTQYF. The CDR3 nucleotides read TGTGCCAGCAGTCAACTAGCGGGAGGCGCAGATACGCAGTATTTT.

This clone was seen a single time. The V gene is TRBV27, the J gene TRBJ2-5; D gene ambiguous. Trimming removed 6 bases from V and 0 bases from J, with 11 bases in between. The germline V gene encodes CDR1 MNHEY and CDR2 SMNVEV (reference sequence). The CDR3 spans 14 residues. The CDR3 nucleotides read TGTGCCAGCAGCCTTAGGGCCCACCAAGAGACCCAGTACTTC. This sequence encodes CASSLRAHQETQYF.

The chain couples TRBV7-9 to TRBJ2-3, with a possible D match to TRBD1 (5 bases). This CDR3 contains 16 residues. Germline CDR1 is SEHNR and CDR2 is FQNEAQ (reference sequence). Trimming removed 2 bases from V and 3 bases from J, with 15 bases in between. CDR3 sequence reads: CASSLWGPSRTDTQYF. The CDR3 DNA reads as TGTGCCAGCAGCTTATGGGGCCCCTCTAGGACAGATACGCAGTATTTT.